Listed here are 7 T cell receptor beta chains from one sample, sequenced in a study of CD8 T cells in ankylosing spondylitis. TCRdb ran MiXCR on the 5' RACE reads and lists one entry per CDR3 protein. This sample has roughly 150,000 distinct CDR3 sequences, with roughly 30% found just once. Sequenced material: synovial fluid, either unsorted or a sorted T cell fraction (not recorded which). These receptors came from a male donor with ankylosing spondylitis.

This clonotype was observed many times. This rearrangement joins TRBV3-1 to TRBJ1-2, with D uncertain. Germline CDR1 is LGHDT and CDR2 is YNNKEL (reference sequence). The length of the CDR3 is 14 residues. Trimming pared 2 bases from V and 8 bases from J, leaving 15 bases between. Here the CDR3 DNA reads TGTGCCAGCAGCCAACAAGACGGTTTCGGAGGCTACACCTTC. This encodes CASSQQDGFGGYTF.

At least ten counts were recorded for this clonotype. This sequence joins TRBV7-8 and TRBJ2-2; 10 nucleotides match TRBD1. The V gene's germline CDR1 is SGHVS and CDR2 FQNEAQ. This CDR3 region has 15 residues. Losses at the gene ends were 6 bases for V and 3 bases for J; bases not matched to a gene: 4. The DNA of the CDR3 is TGTGCCAGCAGGTCCGGGACAGGGGACACCGGGGAGCTGTTTTTT. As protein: CASRSGTGDTGELFF.

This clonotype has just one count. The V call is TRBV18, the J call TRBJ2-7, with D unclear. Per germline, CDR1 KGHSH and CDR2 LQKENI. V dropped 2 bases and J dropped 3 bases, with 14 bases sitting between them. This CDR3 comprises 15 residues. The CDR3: CASSPSLQADYEQYF. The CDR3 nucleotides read TGTGCCAGCTCACCAAGTCTCCAGGCCGACTACGAGCAGTACTTC.

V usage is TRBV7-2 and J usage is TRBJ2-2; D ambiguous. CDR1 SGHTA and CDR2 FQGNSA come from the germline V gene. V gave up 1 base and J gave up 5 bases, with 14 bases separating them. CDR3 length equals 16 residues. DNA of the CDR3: TGTGCCAGCAGCTTAGAGACCCTCCTTGGGACCGGGGAGCTGTTTTTT. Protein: CASSLETLLGTGELFF.

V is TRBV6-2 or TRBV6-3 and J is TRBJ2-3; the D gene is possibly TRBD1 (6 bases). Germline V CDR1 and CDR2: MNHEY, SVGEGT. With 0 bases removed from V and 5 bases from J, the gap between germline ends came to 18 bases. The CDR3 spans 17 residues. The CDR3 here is CASSYSTGHFTRDTQYF. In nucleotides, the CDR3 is TGTGCCAGCAGTTACTCCACGGGACACTTTACACGAGATACGCAGTATTTT.

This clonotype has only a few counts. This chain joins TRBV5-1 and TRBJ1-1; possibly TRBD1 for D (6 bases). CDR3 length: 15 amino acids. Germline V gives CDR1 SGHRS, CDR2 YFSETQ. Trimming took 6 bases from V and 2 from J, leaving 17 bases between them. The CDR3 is CASNLGDRLNTEAFF. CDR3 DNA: TGCGCCAGCAACCTTGGAGACAGGCTTAACACTGAAGCTTTCTTT.

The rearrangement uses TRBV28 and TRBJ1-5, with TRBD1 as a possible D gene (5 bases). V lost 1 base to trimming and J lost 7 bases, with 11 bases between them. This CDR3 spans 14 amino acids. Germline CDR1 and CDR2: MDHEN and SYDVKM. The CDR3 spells CASSLFREEQPQHF. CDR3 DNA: TGTGCCAGCAGTTTATTCAGGGAGGAGCAGCCCCAGCATTTT.